Below are 23 T cell receptor beta chains sequenced from a single sample in a study of T cell responses to AZD1222 COVID-19 vaccine. Measured with immunoSEQ multiplex PCR; TCRdb has only the in-frame clones, and not every one. The sample consists of about 140,000 clones, 90% of them appearing once. Here the sequenced sample was peripheral blood, taken on day 0 of AZD1222 vaccination. These receptors all come from an adult in good health.

J is TRBJ1-1 and V is TRBV15; TRBD1 agrees at 9 bases. The CDR3 extends over 14 amino acids. Germline loops: CDR1 LNHNV, CDR2 YYDKDF (reference sequence). V lost 7 bases, J lost 4 bases, and 7 bases stayed unmatched. The CDR3: CATTRDRAATEAFF. The CDR3, as DNA: TGTGCCACCACCCGGGACAGGGCGGCCACTGAAGCTTTCTTT. Together with reference TRBV15 and TRBJ1-1, the CDR3 gives the full variable domain: DAMVIQNPRYQVTQFGKPVTLSCSQTLNHNVMYWYQQKSSQAPKLLFHYYDKDFNNEADTPDNFQSRRPNTSFCFLDIRSPGLGDTAMYLCATTRDRAATEAFFGQGTRLTVV.

The gene calls are TRBV19 and TRBJ2-2, with a possible D match to TRBD1 (6 bases). The V gene's germline CDR1 is LNHDA and CDR2 SQIVND (reference sequence). V was pared by 3 bases and J by 7 bases, with 12 bases between. This CDR3 has 14 amino acids. The CDR3 DNA is TGTGCCAGTAGTATTTTAGGGGGTGGCGGGGAGCTGTTTTTT. Its translation: CASSILGGGGELFF.

This chain joins TRBV19 and TRBJ2-5, with TRBD1 as a possible D gene (5 bases). The CDR3 has 13 residues. V lost 5 bases, J lost 5 bases, and 12 bases lay in between. Germline V CDR1 and CDR2: LNHDA, SQIVND (reference sequence). CDR3 DNA: TGTGCCAGTAGTGTCCCTCCAGGGGAGACCCAGTACTTC. Translation gives CASSVPPGETQYF.

V usage is TRBV27 and J usage is TRBJ2-1; TRBD1 matches 7 bases. With 6 bases clipped from V and 8 bases from J, the junction kept 10 bases outside the gene matches. The CDR3 extends over 14 amino acids. Germline V lookup: CDR1 MNHEY, CDR2 SMNVEV (reference sequence). CDR3 amino acids: CASSDNTGVDEQFF. DNA of the CDR3: TGTGCCAGCAGCGACAACACAGGGGTAGATGAGCAGTTCTTC.

With regard to this clone: One end of the junction is discordant with germline, which a read error may explain. V usage is TRBV7-7 and J usage is TRBJ2-5; D is perhaps TRBD1 or TRBD2 (6 bases each). The CDR3 is made up of 15 amino acids. Germline CDR1 is SSHAT and CDR2 is FNYEAQ (reference sequence). The CDR3 DNA reads TGTGCTAGCAGCCCCGAGGAGGGGGTCCAAGAGACCCAGTACTTC. Protein sequence: CASSPEEGVQETQYF.

This clone occurred once. J is TRBJ2-5 and V is TRBV3-1 (or the pseudogene TRBV3-2); TRBD2 aligns across 8 bases. Trimming removed 0 bases from V and 5 bases from J; junction bases left unmatched: 11. CDR1 LGHDT and CDR2 YNNKEL come from the germline V gene (reference sequence). CDR3 length: 17 amino acids. The CDR3 nucleotides are TGTGCCAGCAGCCAAGAGGGAAGCGGGGGCCACCGGGAGACCCAGTACTTC. Its protein product is CASSQEGSGGHRETQYF.

J is TRBJ2-3 and V is TRBV11-2; D is unclear. The germline V gene encodes CDR1 SGHAT and CDR2 FQNNGV. The CDR3 sequence is 14 residues long. V was shortened by 1 base and J by 6 bases, with 11 bases between the two germline ends. The DNA for the CDR3 is TGTGCCAGCAGCTTAGGGCTCCACCAGGATACGCAGTATTTT. Amino acid sequence: CASSLGLHQDTQYF.

V is TRBV4-3 and J is TRBJ2-5; TRBD2 aligns across 10 bases. The J segment lost 7 bases and the V segment lost 5 bases, leaving 13 bases of the junction unmatched. Germline CDR1 and CDR2: LGHNA and YSLEER. CDR3 length: 16 amino acids. CDR3: CASSELAGSGDGTQYF. The CDR3 DNA follows: TGCGCCAGCAGCGAACTAGCGGGATCGGGGGATGGGACCCAGTACTTC.

This clone was recorded only once. The chain has TRBV5-1 and TRBJ1-4; 8 bases agree with TRBD1. The V gene end was trimmed by 3 bases and the J gene end by 4 bases; junction bases not matched to a gene: 5. Germline V gene lookup returns CDR1 SGHRS and CDR2 YFSETQ. The CDR3 is made up of 15 amino acids. CDR3 bases: TGCGCCAGCAGCTCCAGGGGGCTCGGTAATGAAAAACTGTTTTTT. This translates into CASSSRGLGNEKLFF. Filled out from reference TRBV5-1 and TRBJ1-4, the complete variable domain reads KAGVTQTPRYLIKTRGQQVTLSCSPISGHRSVSWYQQTPGQGLQFLFEYFSETQRNKGNFPGRFSGRQFSNSRSEMNVSTLELGDSALYLCASSSRGLGNEKLFFGSGTQLSVL.

The chain has TRBV19 and TRBJ1-5; TRBD1 matches at 8 bases. Germline V lookup: CDR1 LNHDA, CDR2 SQIVND (reference sequence). V lost 1 base, J lost 0 bases, and 11 bases stayed unmatched. CDR3 length: 19 amino acids. The CDR3 sequence is CASSIVAWTGIDSNQPQHF. In DNA, the CDR3 is TGTGCCAGTAGTATAGTTGCGTGGACAGGGATTGATAGCAATCAGCCCCAGCATTTT. The full variable domain, rest sourced from reference TRBV19 and TRBJ1-5, is DGGITQSPKYLFRKEGQNVTLSCEQNLNHDAMYWYRQDPGQGLRLIYYSQIVNDFQKGDIAEGYSVSREKKESFPLTVTSAQKNPTAFYLCASSIVAWTGIDSNQPQHFGDGTRLSIL.

V is TRBV18 and J is TRBJ1-4; 12 nucleotides line up with TRBD1. The ends lost 5 bases at V and 10 bases at J; junction bases unmatched: 5. The CDR3 sequence is 14 residues long. Germline V lookup: CDR1 KGHSH, CDR2 LQKENI. In DNA form, the CDR3 reads TGTGCCAGCTCAAAGGGACAGGGGGCCGGAAAACTGTTTTTT. It codes for CASSKGQGAGKLFF.

This rearrangement joins TRBV11-2 to TRBJ2-1; D not resolved. Deletions cut 1 base from V and 7 bases from J, with 8 bases between. The CDR3 length is 13 residues. Germline-derived CDR1 and CDR2 are SGHAT and FQNNGV. DNA for the CDR3: TGTGCCAGCAGCTTAGCTGGTCCAAATGAGCAGTTCTTC. Translated, it gives CASSLAGPNEQFF. Full variable domain (missing parts from reference TRBV11-2 and TRBJ2-1): EAGVAQSPRYKIIEKRQSVAFWCNPISGHATLYWYQQILGQGPKLLIQFQNNGVVDDSQLPKDRFSAERLKGVDSTLKIQPAKLEDSAVYLCASSLAGPNEQFFGPGTRLTVL.

The chain links TRBV11-3 to TRBJ1-2, with a weak D call TRBD1 (5 bases). The CDR3 is made up of 14 amino acids. The germline CDR1 and CDR2 sequences are SGHNT and YENEEA. Trimming stripped 5 bases from V and 7 bases from J, with 17 bases between. CDR3 sequence reads: CASSPSPGRGGYTF. The CDR3 coding sequence is TGTGCCAGCAGCCCCAGCCCGGGGAGGGGTGGCTACACCTTC. Drawing the rest from reference TRBV11-3 and TRBJ1-2, the complete variable domain is EAGVVQSPRYKIIEKKQPVAFWCNPISGHNTLYWYLQNLGQGPELLIRYENEEAVDDSQLPKDRFSAERLKGVDSTLKIQPAELGDSAVYLCASSPSPGRGGYTFGSGTRLTVV.

The rearrangement joins TRBV25-1 to TRBJ1-4; D perhaps matches TRBD1 (6 bases). V lost 6 bases, J lost 7 bases, and 9 bases lay in between. Germline V gives CDR1 MGHDK, CDR2 SYGVNS. The CDR3 totals 12 residues. The CDR3 sequence is CASRRGSEKLFF. CDR3 DNA sequence: TGTGCCAGCAGAAGGGGGAGTGAAAAACTGTTTTTT.

The chain carries TRBV28 and TRBJ2-7, with 9 bases fitting TRBD1. Germline CDR1 and CDR2: MDHEN and SYDVKM. This CDR3 is 16 amino acids long. V trimming: 2 bases; J trimming: 6 bases; junction bases outside the gene matches: 11. Here the CDR3 DNA reads TGTGCCAGCAGTTTACCCGTGACAGGGGGTGAAGGCGAGCAGTACTTC. Its translation: CASSLPVTGGEGEQYF.

This clone showed up just once. The chain employs TRBV28 and TRBJ2-3; 7 bases line up with TRBD1. CDR3 length equals 14 residues. Trimming took 5 bases from V and 6 from J; bases not matched to a gene: 8. Germline-derived CDR1 and CDR2 are MDHEN and SYDVKM. CDR3: CASSPRQGADTQYF. In nucleotides, the CDR3 is TGTGCCAGCAGTCCAAGACAGGGTGCGGATACGCAGTATTTT.

V and J are TRBV6-5 and TRBJ2-1; either TRBD1 or TRBD2 may supply D (7 bases each). Trimming left V 11 bases short and J 8 bases short, with 22 bases between. The CDR3 totals 14 residues. Germline CDR1 reads MNHEY; CDR2 reads SVGAGI. The CDR3 nucleotides read TGTGCCTCCAGGGGGGGGCGCGTACGGGATGAGCAGTTCTTC. Protein sequence: CASRGGRVRDEQFF.

The rearrangement links TRBV6-5 to TRBJ1-4; D is perhaps TRBD1 (5 bases). CDR3 length equals 13 residues. Trimming stripped 6 bases from V and 7 bases from J, with 12 bases between. In germline, CDR1 is MNHEY, CDR2 SVGAGI. The CDR3 DNA reads TGTGCCAGCAGCCGATGGGGGGGTGAAAAACTGTTTTTT. This gives the protein CASSRWGGEKLFF.

Many counts were recorded for this clone. The chain joins TRBV30 to TRBJ1-3; 10 nucleotides line up with TRBD1. Germline V gene sequence: CDR1 GTSNPN, CDR2 SVGIG (reference sequence). Losses at the gene ends were 4 bases for V and 3 bases for J; bases not matched to a gene: 6. This CDR3 is built from 15 residues. CDR3 sequence (DNA): TGTGCCTGGACGAGCCGGGACAGGGGTGGAAACACCATATATTTT. It codes for CAWTSRDRGGNTIYF.

The chain is built from TRBV11-2 and TRBJ2-4; D not resolved. From germline, CDR1 is SGHAT and CDR2 FQNNGV. The V end lost 5 bases, the J end lost 9 bases, and 14 bases lay between the germline ends. The CDR3 totals 13 residues. The CDR3 nucleotides are TGTGCCAGCAGCGCCGGTGCAGCCCCCATTCAGTACTTC. Its protein is CASSAGAAPIQYF. Using reference TRBV11-2 and TRBJ2-4 for the parts outside the CDR3, the full variable domain is EAGVAQSPRYKIIEKRQSVAFWCNPISGHATLYWYQQILGQGPKLLIQFQNNGVVDDSQLPKDRFSAERLKGVDSTLKIQPAKLEDSAVYLCASSAGAAPIQYFGAGTRLSVL.

This clone appeared once. V and J are TRBV6-2 or TRBV6-3 and TRBJ2-6; the D is unclear. The CDR3 sequence is 14 residues long. V lost 2 bases, J lost 4 bases, and 6 bases lay in between. The germline V gene encodes CDR1 MNHEY and CDR2 SVGEGT. DNA of the CDR3: TGTGCCAGCAGTTACAGTGGGGGGGCCAACGTCCTGACTTTC. Translated, it gives CASSYSGGANVLTF.

V is TRBV19 and J is TRBJ1-1; TRBD1 might be the D (6 bases). Germline V lookup: CDR1 LNHDA, CDR2 SQIVND (reference sequence). Deletions cut 6 bases from V and 1 base from J, with 12 bases between. This CDR3 comprises 14 residues. The DNA for the CDR3 is TGTGCCAGTAGAGTAGGGGGGGAGAACACTGAAGCTTTCTTT. This codes for CASRVGGENTEAFF.

This clone has just one count. The rearrangement uses TRBV5-1 and TRBJ1-6; D may be TRBD1 (5 bases). V was clipped by 3 bases and J by 6 bases, with 10 bases between them. The germline CDR1 and CDR2 sequences are SGHRS and YFSETQ. This CDR3 has 14 amino acids. CDR3 in amino acids: CASSSVQGNSPLHF. CDR3 bases: TGCGCCAGCAGCTCGGTTCAGGGTAATTCACCCCTCCACTTT.